Listed here are 25 T cell receptor beta chains from one sample, sequenced in a study of cytomegalovirus exposure and HLA in healthy donors. The table came from immunoSEQ multiplex PCR; TCRdb's copy has only in-frame clones and leaves some out. The sample contains approximately 200,000 clones, 84% of which appear only once. The specimen was PBMCs. The source is a woman aged 30 to 39 in good health and CMV-seropositive.

The J gene is TRBJ2-7, the V gene TRBV7-8; 9 bases fit TRBD1. Per the germline V gene, CDR1 is SGHVS and CDR2 is FQNEAQ. Unmatched junction bases numbered 4, after V lost 1 base and J lost 3 bases. The CDR3 spans 15 residues. The DNA of the CDR3 is TGTGCCAGCAGCTTAGGGGGACAGGGACGCTACGAGCAGTACTTC. Its protein is CASSLGGQGRYEQYF.

The chain joins TRBV9 to TRBJ1-3; 10 bases are shared with TRBD1. Per germline, CDR1 SGDLS and CDR2 YYNGEE. The CDR3 spans 17 residues. The V segment lost 4 bases and the J segment 0 bases; nucleotides outside the gene matches: 7. This chain's CDR3 is CASSPGGQGFSGNTIYF. CDR3 bases: TGTGCCAGCAGCCCCGGGGGACAGGGGTTCTCTGGAAACACCATATATTTT.

The rearrangement uses TRBV4-2 and TRBJ2-3, with D maybe TRBD1 (5 bases). Germline V gene data show CDR1 as LGHNA and CDR2 as YNFKEQ. V was pared by 1 base and J by 7 bases, with 9 bases between. This CDR3 comprises 13 residues. CDR3: CASSQGGRYTQYF. In nucleotides, the CDR3 is TGTGCCAGCAGCCAAGGGGGCCGATATACGCAGTATTTT.

The V and J genes are TRBV6-1 and TRBJ2-7; D is ambiguous. The CDR3 is 14 residues long. Germline V CDR1 and CDR2: MNHNS, SASEGT. V was cut by 1 base and J by 3 bases, with 10 bases left in between. CDR3 loop: CASSEVDGGYEQYF. CDR3 DNA: TGTGCCAGCAGTGAAGTTGACGGCGGCTACGAGCAGTACTTC.

This chain connects TRBV6-6 to TRBJ1-5; TRBD1 might be the D (5 bases). Per germline, CDR1 MNHNY and CDR2 SVGAGI (reference sequence). V was clipped by 6 bases and J by 4 bases, with 16 bases between them. There are 15 residues in the CDR3. CDR3: CASRPPDIRNQPQHF. The CDR3 DNA is TGTGCCAGCAGGCCACCGGACATCCGAAATCAGCCCCAGCATTTT.

The V call is TRBV27, the J call TRBJ2-7, with 9 bases aligning to TRBD1. Germline trimming cut 3 bases from V and 3 bases from J; bases unmatched to any gene: 9. Germline V gene lookup returns CDR1 MNHEY and CDR2 SMNVEV (reference sequence). The CDR3 contains 16 residues. DNA of the CDR3: TGTGCCAGCAGTTTCTCGGCCGGGACAGGGTTCTACGAGCAGTACTTC. Its translation: CASSFSAGTGFYEQYF.

V is TRBV6-5 and J is TRBJ2-7; no clear D. Trimming took off 6 bases at V and 2 bases at J, with 17 bases between the two ends. Germline CDR1 MNHEY, CDR2 SVGAGI. The CDR3 totals 15 residues. The CDR3 sequence: CASRQYAVRTYEQYF. CDR3 bases: TGTGCCAGCAGGCAATACGCGGTCCGAACCTACGAGCAGTACTTC.

The gene calls are TRBV28 and TRBJ1-2; no clear D. The V end was cut by 7 bases, the J end by 3 bases, with 9 bases between. The CDR3 spans 12 residues. Germline CDR1 is MDHEN and CDR2 is SYDVKM. The CDR3 bases are TGTGCCAGCACACCCCGGGACTATGGCTACACCTTC. Protein: CASTPRDYGYTF.

CDR3 sequence (DNA): TGTGCCAGCAGTTCCGACCTACAGGCAACTAATGAAAAACTGTTTTTT. This sequence encodes CASSSDLQATNEKLFF. The chain carries TRBV5-4 and TRBJ1-4; TRBD1 might be the D (5 bases). The germline gives CDR1 SGHNT, CDR2 YYREEE (reference sequence). V lost 5 bases, J lost 0 bases, and 14 bases lay in between. There are 16 residues in the CDR3.

The gene calls are TRBV25-1 and TRBJ1-5; TRBD1 is a possible D gene (5 bases). The CDR3 is made up of 15 amino acids. In germline, CDR1 is MGHDK, CDR2 SYGVNS. V lost 4 bases and J 4 bases, leaving 14 bases between the germline ends. CDR3 bases: TGTGCCAGCAGTGGGGGAGGGGTGGGGAATCAGCCCCAGCATTTT. Its translation: CASSGGGVGNQPQHF. The whole variable domain, remainder taken from reference TRBV25-1 and TRBJ1-5, is EADIYQTPRYLVIGTGKKITLECSQTMGHDKMYWYQQDPGMELHLIHYSYGVNSTEKGDLSSESTVSRIRTEHFPLTLESARPSHTSQYLCASSGGGVGNQPQHFGDGTRLSIL.

The chain uses TRBV5-1 and TRBJ2-2; 7 nucleotides align to TRBD1. The CDR3 is made up of 16 amino acids. Unmatched junction bases numbered 11, after V lost 6 bases and J lost 3 bases. Germline values: CDR1 SGHRS, CDR2 YFSETQ. This chain's CDR3 is CASNWQGDAYTGELFF. The DNA of the CDR3 is TGCGCCAGCAACTGGCAGGGGGATGCCTACACCGGGGAGCTGTTTTTT.

CDR3 protein: CASSASWATNEKLFF. Here the CDR3 DNA reads TGTGCCAGCAGTGCTAGTTGGGCAACTAATGAAAAACTGTTTTTT. The genes are TRBV6-5 and TRBJ1-4; no clear D. The CDR3 covers 15 residues. CDR1 and CDR2 (germline): MNHEY, SVGAGI. The V gene lost 5 bases and the J gene lost 0 bases, with 10 bases spanning the gap.

A single count supports this clone. J is TRBJ2-3 and V is TRBV6-6; D unresolved. Germline CDR1 reads MNHNY; CDR2 reads SVGAGI (reference sequence). V lost 2 bases to trimming and J lost 0 bases, with 6 bases between them. CDR3 length: 14 residues. CDR3 in DNA: TGTGCCAGCAGTTACCAGGATAGCACAGATACGCAGTATTTT. Amino acids: CASSYQDSTDTQYF.

The chain joins TRBV6-1 to TRBJ1-4; maybe TRBD1 (6 bases). Germline V gene sequence: CDR1 MNHNS, CDR2 SASEGT. This CDR3 contains 14 residues. V was shortened by 6 bases and J by 3 bases, with 11 bases between the two germline ends. CDR3 protein: CASSTGWANEKLFF. The DNA for the CDR3 is TGTGCCAGCAGCACAGGGTGGGCTAATGAAAAACTGTTTTTT.

The DNA of the CDR3 is TGTGCCAGCAGTGAGTCAGGGGACCCCTACAATGAGCAGTTCTTC. It yields the protein CASSESGDPYNEQFF. V and J are TRBV25-1 and TRBJ2-1; the D gene is possibly TRBD1 (6 bases). Per the germline V gene, CDR1 is MGHDK and CDR2 is SYGVNS. Trimming took off 3 bases at V and 2 bases at J, with 11 bases between the two ends. CDR3 length equals 15 residues.

Only one count was recorded for this clone. CDR3 sequence: CASSSPARVRYGYTF. CDR3 sequence (DNA): TGTGCCAGCAGTTCCCCGGCCAGGGTGAGGTATGGCTACACCTTC. The chain joins TRBV6-5 to TRBJ1-2; D might be TRBD1 (5 bases). Trimming removed 4 bases at V and 5 bases at J, with 17 bases between. The germline gives CDR1 MNHEY, CDR2 SVGAGI. The CDR3 loop spans 15 amino acids.

This clone showed up just a few times. This chain joins TRBV30 and TRBJ1-2; 7 bases align to TRBD1. The CDR3 consists of 14 residues. J was trimmed by 0 bases and V by 2 bases; bases with no gene match: 3. Germline loops: CDR1 GTSNPN, CDR2 SVGIG (reference sequence). CDR3 bases: TGTGCCTGGAGTCCCACAGGGGCTAACTATGGCTACACCTTC. This sequence encodes CAWSPTGANYGYTF.

The CDR3 here is CASSVVLAGAYNEQFF. For the CDR3, the DNA is TGTGCCAGCAGCGTAGTACTAGCTGGAGCCTACAATGAGCAGTTCTTC. The rearrangement joins TRBV9 to TRBJ2-1; D might be TRBD2 (6 bases). The germline V gene encodes CDR1 SGDLS and CDR2 YYNGEE. V lost 0 bases and J 2 bases, leaving 12 bases between the germline ends. The CDR3 is 16 residues long.

The V and J genes are TRBV5-1 and TRBJ2-2, with 9 bases fitting TRBD2. This CDR3 is built from 15 residues. Germline V gene sequence: CDR1 SGHRS, CDR2 YFSETQ. The J segment lost 4 bases and the V segment lost 3 bases, leaving 4 bases of the junction unmatched. CDR3 in amino acids: CASSYKTSGTGELFF. The CDR3, as DNA: TGCGCCAGCAGCTATAAGACTAGCGGCACCGGGGAGCTGTTTTTT.

This clone has just one count. This chain connects TRBV28 to TRBJ1-1, with 7 bases that match TRBD1. V dropped 6 bases and J dropped 6; count of bases not matched to a gene: 19. CDR1 is MDHEN and CDR2 is SYDVKM in the germline V gene. The CDR3 extends over 17 amino acids. The CDR3 reads CASRWDSAGAAAAEAFF. CDR3 bases: TGTGCCAGCAGATGGGACAGTGCTGGGGCAGCAGCCGCTGAAGCTTTCTTT.

This clone was seen a few times. V usage is TRBV6-5 and J usage is TRBJ1-1; D might be TRBD1 (5 bases). CDR3 length: 15 amino acids. Germline CDR1 and CDR2: MNHEY and SVGAGI. Trimming removed 0 bases from V and 10 bases from J, with 18 bases in between. CDR3 sequence (DNA): TGTGCCAGCAGTTACTCTGGCCAGGGATCAAGTCGAGCTTTCTTT. Translated: CASSYSGQGSSRAFF.

The chain joins TRBV7-9 to TRBJ1-5, with 8 bases aligning to TRBD1. The V segment lost 5 bases and the J segment 6 bases; nucleotides outside the gene matches: 6. CDR3 size: 14 residues. The germline V gene encodes CDR1 SEHNR and CDR2 FQNEAQ (reference sequence). CDR3 sequence (DNA): TGTGCCAGCAGCCATACAGGGGGACCTCAGCCCCAGCATTTT. It encodes CASSHTGGPQPQHF.

The chain is built from TRBV5-6 and TRBJ2-2; D not certain. Germline-derived CDR1 and CDR2 are SGHDT and YYEEEE. V was trimmed by 6 bases and J by 3 bases, leaving 15 bases between them. This CDR3 comprises 15 residues. CDR3 in DNA: TGTGCCAGCATCGATGGTAGCAGACACACCGGGGAGCTGTTTTTT. Protein product: CASIDGSRHTGELFF. The whole variable domain, remainder taken from reference TRBV5-6 and TRBJ2-2, is DAGVTQSPTHLIKTRGQQVTLRCSPKSGHDTVSWYQQALGQGPQFIFQYYEEEERQRGNFPDRFSGHQFPNYSSELNVNALLLGDSALYLCASIDGSRHTGELFFGEGSRLTVL.

The chain carries TRBV7-9 and TRBJ2-1; D may be TRBD2 (6 bases). The CDR3 spans 16 residues. Per germline, CDR1 SEHNR and CDR2 FQNEAQ (reference sequence). V was shortened by 5 bases and J by 2 bases, with 16 bases between the two germline ends. As DNA, the CDR3 is TGTGCCAGCAGCACACAAGGGACTTTCGCCTACAATGAGCAGTTCTTC. Its protein is CASSTQGTFAYNEQFF. Together with reference TRBV7-9 and TRBJ2-1, the CDR3 gives the full variable domain: DTGVSQNPRHKITKRGQNVTFRCDPISEHNRLYWYRQTLGQGPEFLTYFQNEAQLEKSRLLSDRFSAERPKGSFSTLEIQRTEQGDSAMYLCASSTQGTFAYNEQFFGPGTRLTVL.

The chain has TRBV18 and TRBJ1-2; D uncertain. Germline CDR1 and CDR2: KGHSH and LQKENI. V lost 3 bases, J lost 4 bases, and 15 bases lay in between. CDR3 size: 15 residues. The CDR3 region is CASSPPITGSYGYTF. CDR3 nucleotides: TGTGCCAGCTCACCTCCTATTACCGGGAGCTATGGCTACACCTTC. Variable domain in full (rest from reference TRBV18 and TRBJ1-2): NAGVMQNPRHLVRRRGQEARLRCSPMKGHSHVYWYRQLPEEGLKFMVYLQKENIIDESGMPKERFSAEFPKEGPSILRIQQVVRGDSAAYFCASSPPITGSYGYTFGSGTRLTVV.